Listed here are 15 T cell receptor beta chains from one sample, sequenced in a study of human T cells and chemical hapten exposure. TCRdb itself ran the RACE reads through MiXCR, one entry per CDR3 protein. Of 45,000 to 60,000 distinct CDR3 sequences in the sample, roughly 12% were seen once. The time point: patch test 3, about 24 weeks after DPC sensitization. Treatment of the sample: therapeutic diphenylcyclopropenone sensitization with weekly scalp DPC. The input for sequencing was whole blood, taken in connection with sensitization to the hapten diphenylcyclopropenone (DPC). The source of these receptors is a man aged 25 to 40 with alopecia areata. Some clones in this sample may be carry-over from other donors' samples.

On this clonotype: A much larger clone differs from this one at a single base, so this may be a read error. The V and J genes are TRBV10-3 and TRBJ1-1; D possibly corresponds to TRBD1 (5 bases). Per germline, CDR1 ENHRY and CDR2 SYGVKD. The CDR3 has 14 residues. The CDR3 DNA is TGTGCCATCAGCAAACAGGCAATGAACACTGGAGCTTTCTTT. This codes for CAISKQAMNTGAFF.

The chain employs TRBV4-2 and TRBJ2-7; D uncertain. Germline V lookup: CDR1 LGHNA, CDR2 YNFKEQ. V was shortened by 1 base and J by 3 bases, with 10 bases between the two germline ends. The CDR3 is made up of 14 amino acids. The CDR3 DNA reads as TGTGCCAGCAGCCAAGTGGCGGATGACTACGAGCAGTACTTC. This gives the protein CASSQVADDYEQYF.

This clonotype was observed at least ten times. The CDR3 here is CASSLSEDTQYF. CDR3 nucleotide sequence: TGCGCCAGCAGCTTGAGCGAGGATACGCAGTATTTT. The chain carries TRBV5-1 and TRBJ2-3, with D hard to call. In germline, CDR1 is SGHRS, CDR2 YFSETQ. CDR3 length: 12 amino acids. The ends were cut back, 1 base at V and 6 bases at J, with 6 bases in the middle.

The rearrangement uses TRBV7-9 and TRBJ1-6; TRBD1 might be the D (5 bases). Germline V gives CDR1 SEHNR, CDR2 FQNEAQ (reference sequence). This CDR3 is built from 14 residues. V lost 3 bases and J lost 7, with 10 bases in between. This chain's CDR3 is CASSFWGINSPLHF. CDR3 DNA sequence: TGTGCCAGCAGCTTCTGGGGCATCAATTCACCCCTCCACTTT.

This clonotype was seen a few times. The V gene is TRBV10-2, the J gene TRBJ2-3, with 14 bases that match TRBD2. The CDR3 extends over 18 amino acids. CDR1 is WSHSY, CDR2 SAAADI, per germline. Trimming took 0 bases from V and 2 from J; bases not matched to a gene: 4. CDR3 region: CASSESRTSGGFTDTQYF. In nucleotides, the CDR3 is TGCGCCAGCAGTGAGTCGAGGACTAGCGGGGGGTTCACAGATACGCAGTATTTT.

This clonotype was seen at least ten times. The CDR3 is CASSQEAQGVSGQYF. CDR3 sequence (DNA): TGCGCCAGCAGCCAAGAAGCCCAGGGAGTTTCAGGGCAGTACTTC. This chain uses TRBV4-3 with TRBJ2-7; perhaps D is TRBD1 or TRBD2 (5 bases each). V lost 0 bases and J 9 bases, leaving 18 bases between the germline ends. The CDR3 is made up of 15 amino acids. Germline V gene sequence: CDR1 LGHNA, CDR2 YSLEER.

The rearrangement uses TRBV18 and TRBJ2-1; tentative D call: TRBD2 (5 bases). Trimming took off 1 base at V and 6 bases at J, with 10 bases between the two ends. Germline lookup yields CDR1 KGHSH and CDR2 LQKENI. The CDR3 is 14 residues long. The CDR3 sequence is CASSPLGEGNEQFF. The CDR3 region has the DNA TGTGCCAGCTCACCACTAGGTGAGGGCAATGAGCAGTTCTTC.

There are a few counts of this clonotype. The rearrangement uses TRBV7-3 and TRBJ2-2; D is unclear. Trimming pared 5 bases from V and 6 bases from J, leaving 16 bases between. The CDR3 runs to 15 residues. Germline-derived CDR1 and CDR2 are SGHTA and FQGTGA. CDR3 protein: CASSPGPPFPGELFF. CDR3 nucleotides: TGTGCCAGCAGCCCCGGCCCCCCCTTCCCCGGGGAGCTGTTTTTT.

This clonotype occurred a few times. V is TRBV19 and J is TRBJ2-7; D unclear. Germline loops: CDR1 LNHDA, CDR2 SQIVND (reference sequence). The CDR3 covers 13 residues. The V gene lost 5 bases and the J gene lost 2 bases, with 10 bases spanning the gap. CDR3 residues: CASSPPNPYEQYF. The CDR3 DNA reads as TGTGCCAGTAGTCCCCCCAATCCCTACGAGCAGTACTTC.

This chain uses TRBV28 with TRBJ2-2, with D tentatively TRBD2 (7 bases). Trimming pared 7 bases from V and 0 bases from J, leaving 24 bases between. CDR1 is MDHEN and CDR2 is SYDVKM in the germline V gene. The CDR3 is 19 amino acids. The CDR3 DNA reads as TGTGCCAGCAACCCGTACCCCGGGGGGCTATCCTCGAACACCGGGGAGCTGTTTTTT. Translated: CASNPYPGGLSSNTGELFF.

CDR3 amino acids: CASSLAQNKKLFF. The CDR3 DNA reads as TGTGCCAGCAGCTTGGCACAGAATAAAAAACTGTTTTTT. V and J are TRBV5-5 and TRBJ1-4, with D unclear. The CDR3 loop spans 13 amino acids. Trimming took 0 bases from V and 9 from J, leaving 9 bases between them. Looked up from germline, CDR1 is SGHKS and CDR2 is YYEKEE (reference sequence).

This clonotype was seen only a few times. The chain links TRBV19 to TRBJ1-5; D uncertain. V lost 1 base and J 1 base, leaving 11 bases between the germline ends. Germline V lookup: CDR1 LNHDA, CDR2 SQIVND (reference sequence). The CDR3 covers 16 residues. The CDR3 coding sequence is TGTGCCAGTAGTATAGTAGCCAGGCCAAGCAATCAGCCCCAGCATTTT. Translated: CASSIVARPSNQPQHF.

The rearrangement links TRBV20-1 to TRBJ2-7; D remains ambiguous. The CDR3 is made up of 14 amino acids. Germline lookup yields CDR1 DFQATT and CDR2 SNEGSKA (reference sequence). Trimming took off 3 bases at V and 2 bases at J, with 14 bases between the two ends. As DNA, the CDR3 is TGCAGTGCTAGTCTGGCAGAAGGAGCCTACGAGCAGTACTTC. Residues: CSASLAEGAYEQYF.

The chain links TRBV28 to TRBJ1-1; D gene unclear. V gave up 2 bases and J gave up 0 bases, with 7 bases separating them. Germline CDR1 is MDHEN and CDR2 is SYDVKM. CDR3 size: 14 residues. CDR3 nucleotide sequence: TGTGCCAGCAGTTTACGAGCCATGAACACTGAAGCTTTCTTT. This sequence encodes CASSLRAMNTEAFF.

The chain combines TRBV5-1 with TRBJ2-7, with unresolved D. This CDR3 has 11 residues. In germline, CDR1 is SGHRS, CDR2 YFSETQ. V was cut by 4 bases and J by 4 bases, with 6 bases left in between. The CDR3, as DNA: TGCGCCAGCAGCAGTCGTTACGAGCAGTACTTC. Encoded protein: CASSSRYEQYF.